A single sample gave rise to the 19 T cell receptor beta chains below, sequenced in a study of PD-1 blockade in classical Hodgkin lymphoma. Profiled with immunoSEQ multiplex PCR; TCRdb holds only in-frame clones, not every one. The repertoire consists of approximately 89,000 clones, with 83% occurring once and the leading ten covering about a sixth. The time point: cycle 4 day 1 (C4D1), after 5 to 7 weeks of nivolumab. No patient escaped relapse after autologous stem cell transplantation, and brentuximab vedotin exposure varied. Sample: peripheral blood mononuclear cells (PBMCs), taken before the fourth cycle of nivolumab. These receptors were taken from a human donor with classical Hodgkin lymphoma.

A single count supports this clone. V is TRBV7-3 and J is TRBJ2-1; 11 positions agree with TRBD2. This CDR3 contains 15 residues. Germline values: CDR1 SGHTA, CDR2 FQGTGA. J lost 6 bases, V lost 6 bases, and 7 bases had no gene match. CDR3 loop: CASSRTSGGINEQFF. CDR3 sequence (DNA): TGTGCCAGCAGTCGAACTAGCGGGGGAATCAATGAGCAGTTCTTC.

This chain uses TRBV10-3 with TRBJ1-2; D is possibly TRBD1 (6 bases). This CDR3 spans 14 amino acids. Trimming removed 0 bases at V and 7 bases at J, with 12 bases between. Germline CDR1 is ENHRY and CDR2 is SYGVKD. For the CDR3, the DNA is TGTGCCATCAGTGAGTCGCCCCAGGGGACTGGCTACACCTTC. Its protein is CAISESPQGTGYTF.

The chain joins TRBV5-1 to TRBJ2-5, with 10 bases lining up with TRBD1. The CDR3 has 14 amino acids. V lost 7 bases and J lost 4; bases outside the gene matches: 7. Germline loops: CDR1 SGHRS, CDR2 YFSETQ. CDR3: CASGQGGAGETQYF. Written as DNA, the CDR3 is TGCGCCAGCGGACAGGGGGGCGCAGGAGAGACCCAGTACTTC.

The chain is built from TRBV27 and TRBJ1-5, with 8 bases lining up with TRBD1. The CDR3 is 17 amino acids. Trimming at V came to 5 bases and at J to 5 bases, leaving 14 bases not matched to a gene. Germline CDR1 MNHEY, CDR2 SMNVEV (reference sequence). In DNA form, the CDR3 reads TGTGCCAGCAGTAAACAAACTCGACAGGGGATGTATCAGCCCCAGCATTTT. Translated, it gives CASSKQTRQGMYQPQHF.

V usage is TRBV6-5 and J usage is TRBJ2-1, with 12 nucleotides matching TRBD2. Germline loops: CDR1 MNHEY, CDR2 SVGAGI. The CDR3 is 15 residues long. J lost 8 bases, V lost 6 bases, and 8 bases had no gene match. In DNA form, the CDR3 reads TGTGCCAGCAGCTCCCTAGCGGGAGGGTTCCATGAGCAGTTCTTC. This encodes CASSSLAGGFHEQFF.

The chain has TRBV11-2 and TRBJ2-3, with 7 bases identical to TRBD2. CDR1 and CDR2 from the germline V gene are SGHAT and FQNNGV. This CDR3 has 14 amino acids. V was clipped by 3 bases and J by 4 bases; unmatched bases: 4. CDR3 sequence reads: CASSFGGSADTQYF. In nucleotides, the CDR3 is TGTGCCAGCAGCTTCGGGGGGTCTGCAGATACGCAGTATTTT. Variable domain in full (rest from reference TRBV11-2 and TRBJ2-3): EAGVAQSPRYKIIEKRQSVAFWCNPISGHATLYWYQQILGQGPKLLIQFQNNGVVDDSQLPKDRFSAERLKGVDSTLKIQPAKLEDSAVYLCASSFGGSADTQYFGPGTRLTVL.

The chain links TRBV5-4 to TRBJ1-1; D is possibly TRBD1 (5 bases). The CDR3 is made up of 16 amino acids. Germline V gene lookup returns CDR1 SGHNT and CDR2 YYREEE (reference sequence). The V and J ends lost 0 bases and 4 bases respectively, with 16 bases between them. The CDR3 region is CASSLGPRGGVTEAFF. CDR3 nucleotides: TGTGCCAGCAGCTTGGGCCCCCGGGGCGGAGTCACTGAAGCTTTCTTT.

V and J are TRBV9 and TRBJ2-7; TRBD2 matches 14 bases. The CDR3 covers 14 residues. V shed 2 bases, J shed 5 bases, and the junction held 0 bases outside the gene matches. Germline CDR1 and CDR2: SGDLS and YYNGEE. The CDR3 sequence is CASSVGLAGDEQYF. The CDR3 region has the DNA TGTGCCAGCAGCGTGGGACTAGCGGGAGACGAGCAGTACTTC.

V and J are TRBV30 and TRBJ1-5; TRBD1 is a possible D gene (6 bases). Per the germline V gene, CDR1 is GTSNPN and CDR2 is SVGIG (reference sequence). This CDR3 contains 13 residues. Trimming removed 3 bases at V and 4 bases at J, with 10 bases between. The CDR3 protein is CAWSLGGNQPQHF. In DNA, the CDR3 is TGTGCCTGGAGCTTAGGGGGGAATCAGCCCCAGCATTTT.

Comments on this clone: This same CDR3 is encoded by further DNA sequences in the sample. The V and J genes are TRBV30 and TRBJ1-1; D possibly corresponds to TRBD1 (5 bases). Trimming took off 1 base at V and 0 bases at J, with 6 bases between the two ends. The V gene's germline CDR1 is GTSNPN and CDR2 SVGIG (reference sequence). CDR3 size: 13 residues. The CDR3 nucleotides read TGTGCCTGGAGTGGACAGTTGAACACTGAAGCTTTCTTT. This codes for CAWSGQLNTEAFF.

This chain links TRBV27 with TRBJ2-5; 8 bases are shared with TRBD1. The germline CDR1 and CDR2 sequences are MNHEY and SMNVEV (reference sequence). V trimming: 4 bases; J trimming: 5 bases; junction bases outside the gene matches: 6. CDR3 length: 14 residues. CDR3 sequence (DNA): TGTGCCAGCAGTTCCTGGACAGGGAAGGAGACCCAGTACTTC. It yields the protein CASSSWTGKETQYF.

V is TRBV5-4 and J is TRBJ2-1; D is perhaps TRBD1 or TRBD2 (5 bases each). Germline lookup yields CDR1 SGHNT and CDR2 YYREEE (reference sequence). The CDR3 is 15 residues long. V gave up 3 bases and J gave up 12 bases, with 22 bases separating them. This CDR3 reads CASSSEPGSGEWQFF. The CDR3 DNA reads TGTGCCAGCAGCTCAGAACCAGGGAGTGGGGAATGGCAGTTCTTC.

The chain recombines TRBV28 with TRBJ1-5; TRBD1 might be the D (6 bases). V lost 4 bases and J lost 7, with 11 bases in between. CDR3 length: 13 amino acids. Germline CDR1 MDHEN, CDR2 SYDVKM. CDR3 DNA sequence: TGTGCCAGCAGTTCTTCAGGGGTGCAGCCCCAGCATTTT. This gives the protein CASSSSGVQPQHF.

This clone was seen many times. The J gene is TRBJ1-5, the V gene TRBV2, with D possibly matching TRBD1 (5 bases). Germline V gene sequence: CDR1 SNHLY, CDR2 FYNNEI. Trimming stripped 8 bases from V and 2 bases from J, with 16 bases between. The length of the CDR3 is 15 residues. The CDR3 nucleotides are TGTGCCAGCCAAACTCACCAGGGTCGCAATCAGCCCCAGCATTTT. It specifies CASQTHQGRNQPQHF.

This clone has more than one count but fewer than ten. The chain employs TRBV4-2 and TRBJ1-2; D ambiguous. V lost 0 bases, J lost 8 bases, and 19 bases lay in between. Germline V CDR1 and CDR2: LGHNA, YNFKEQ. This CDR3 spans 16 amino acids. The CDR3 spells CASSQEGSSLGKGYTF. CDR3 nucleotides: TGTGCCAGCAGCCAAGAGGGGTCGAGCCTCGGGAAGGGCTACACCTTC.

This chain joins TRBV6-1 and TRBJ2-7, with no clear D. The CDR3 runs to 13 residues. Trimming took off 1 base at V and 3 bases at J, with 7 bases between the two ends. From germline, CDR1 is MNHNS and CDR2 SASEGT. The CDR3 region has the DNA TGTGCCAGCAGTGAAGTTTGGAACTACGAGCAGTACTTC. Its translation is CASSEVWNYEQYF.

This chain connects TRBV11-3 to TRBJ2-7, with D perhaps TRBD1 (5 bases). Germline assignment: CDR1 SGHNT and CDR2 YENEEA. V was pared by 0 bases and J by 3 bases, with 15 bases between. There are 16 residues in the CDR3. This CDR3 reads CASSLEQGSFSYEQYF. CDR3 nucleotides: TGTGCCAGCAGCTTAGAGCAGGGATCCTTTAGCTACGAGCAGTACTTC.

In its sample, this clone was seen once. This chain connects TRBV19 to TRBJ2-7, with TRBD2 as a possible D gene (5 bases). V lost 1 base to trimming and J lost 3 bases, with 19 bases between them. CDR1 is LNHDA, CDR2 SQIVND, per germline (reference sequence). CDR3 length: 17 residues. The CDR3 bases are TGTGCCAGTAGTATAGGAGGGCCCCTGGCCTCCGGCTACGAGCAGTACTTC. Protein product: CASSIGGPLASGYEQYF.

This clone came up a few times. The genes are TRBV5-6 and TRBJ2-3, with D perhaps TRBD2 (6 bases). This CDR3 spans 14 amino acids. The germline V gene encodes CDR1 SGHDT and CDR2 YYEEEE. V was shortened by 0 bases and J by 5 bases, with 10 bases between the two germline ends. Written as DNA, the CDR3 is TGTGCCAGCAGCTTGGCGGGAGCACGAGATACGCAGTATTTT. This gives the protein CASSLAGARDTQYF.